The 10 T cell receptor beta chains presented below share a single source sample, sequenced in a study of beta chain features in type 1 diabetes. As every portion of the isolated RNA was reverse transcribed, the sequencing read expressed TCRB transcripts. Profiling relied on immunoSEQ multiplex PCR, and the TCRdb table lists in-frame clones only, not all of them. The profile shows hundreds of thousands of clones, roughly 15% of them singletons. Material: naive CD4+ T cells from blood. The source is a man aged 18 to 29 in good health.

This chain links TRBV2 with TRBJ1-4, with D tentatively TRBD1 (5 bases). From germline, CDR1 is SNHLY and CDR2 FYNNEI. The V end lost 8 bases, the J end lost 5 bases, and 15 bases lay between the germline ends. This CDR3 spans 14 amino acids. CDR3 sequence (DNA): TGTGCCAGCTTATGGGACTGGGGGAATGAAAAACTGTTTTTT. Translation gives CASLWDWGNEKLFF.

The CDR3 DNA sequence: TGTGCCAGCAGGGGGACAGCGAACACCGGGGAGCTGTTTTTT. Its translation: CASRGTANTGELFF. V is TRBV9 and J is TRBJ2-2; 7 bases match TRBD1. This CDR3 has 14 residues. Losses at the gene ends were 5 bases for V and 0 bases for J; bases not matched to a gene: 1. Germline-derived CDR1 and CDR2 are SGDLS and YYNGEE.

This clone occurred a few times. The rearrangement uses TRBV29-1 and TRBJ1-5, with 7 bases lining up with TRBD1. The trim removed 7 bases at V and 2 bases at J, leaving 5 bases unmatched. Germline CDR1 reads SQVTM; CDR2 reads ANQGSEA. This CDR3 is 13 amino acids long. This CDR3 is CSAQTGRNQPQHF. As DNA, the CDR3 is TGCAGCGCCCAGACAGGGCGCAATCAGCCCCAGCATTTT.

This clone came up many times. The gene calls are TRBV18 and TRBJ2-3; TRBD2 might be the D (5 bases). The V gene's germline CDR1 is KGHSH and CDR2 LQKENI. Trimming took off 4 bases at V and 4 bases at J, with 15 bases between the two ends. The CDR3 spans 15 residues. CDR3 protein: CASSLDGGQSDTQYF. The CDR3 DNA reads TGTGCCAGCTCACTGGACGGAGGCCAGTCAGATACGCAGTATTTT.

A few counts support this clone. The chain uses TRBV9 and TRBJ1-5, with D unclear. The germline gives CDR1 SGDLS, CDR2 YYNGEE. The V and J ends lost 0 bases and 3 bases respectively, with 7 bases between them. The CDR3 spans 14 residues. DNA of the CDR3: TGTGCCAGCAGCGTAGCAGGCGCCAATCAGCCCCAGCATTTT. This codes for CASSVAGANQPQHF.

The J gene is TRBJ2-5, the V gene TRBV7-3, with 11 bases lining up with TRBD1. This CDR3 has 16 residues. Trimming removed 2 bases from V and 1 base from J; junction bases left unmatched: 3. The V gene's germline CDR1 is SGHTA and CDR2 FQGTGA. CDR3 nucleotides: TGTGCCAGCAGCTTACTCGGGACAGGGGGCCAAGAGACCCAGTACTTC. Its translation is CASSLLGTGGQETQYF.

This clone was detected only a few times. The CDR3 reads CATSRDLLDSEAFF. As DNA, the CDR3 is TGTGCCACCAGCAGAGATCTGTTGGACAGCGAAGCTTTCTTT. The chain recombines TRBV15 with TRBJ1-1, with D possibly matching TRBD1 (6 bases). Trimming cost V 0 bases and J 8 bases, with 13 bases left between them. Germline V CDR1 and CDR2: LNHNV, YYDKDF (reference sequence). CDR3 length equals 14 residues.

The V and J genes are TRBV7-2 and TRBJ1-6, with D perhaps matching TRBD1 (6 bases). The CDR3 is made up of 18 amino acids. Germline V gives CDR1 SGHTA, CDR2 FQGNSA. The V gene lost 3 bases and the J gene lost 0 bases, with 15 bases spanning the gap. The chain's CDR3 is CASSFQGKPFSYNSPLHF. The DNA for the CDR3 is TGTGCCAGCAGCTTCCAGGGGAAGCCTTTCTCCTATAATTCACCCCTCCACTTT.

This clone was counted a few times. The rearrangement joins TRBV5-1 to TRBJ2-3; D gene ambiguous. CDR1 is SGHRS and CDR2 is YFSETQ in the germline V gene. V lost 2 bases and J 6 bases, leaving 13 bases between the germline ends. The CDR3 is 14 residues long. The CDR3 sequence is CASSFSEMRDTQYF. In nucleotides, the CDR3 is TGCGCCAGCAGCTTTTCAGAAATGCGCGATACGCAGTATTTT. Combining the CDR3 with reference TRBV5-1 and TRBJ2-3 gives the whole variable domain KAGVTQTPRYLIKTRGQQVTLSCSPISGHRSVSWYQQTPGQGLQFLFEYFSETQRNKGNFPGRFSGRQFSNSRSEMNVSTLELGDSALYLCASSFSEMRDTQYFGPGTRLTVL.

The rearrangement uses TRBV11-2 and TRBJ2-7; a possible D gene is TRBD1 (6 bases). This CDR3 contains 14 residues. V lost 1 base, J lost 2 bases, and 9 bases lay in between. Germline CDR1 SGHAT, CDR2 FQNNGV. The CDR3 loop reads CASSLVGGPYEQYF. Written as DNA, the CDR3 is TGTGCCAGCAGCTTAGTAGGGGGACCCTACGAGCAGTACTTC.